This TCR beta chain originates from a study of shared clonotypes between healthy human individuals. V was clipped by 2 bases and J by 0 bases, with 5 bases between them. Germline V gene sequence: CDR1 SGHAT, CDR2 FQNNGV. The CDR3 loop spans 14 amino acids. Profiling relied on immunoSEQ multiplex PCR, and the TCRdb table lists in-frame clones only, not all of them. This repertoire shows some 1.5 million clones, around 97% found once; its top ten account for 0.95% to 1.5%. Sample: naive CD4+ T cells sorted from blood. The subset here: CD45RA+ positively selected. This clonotype was obtained from a man under 40 in good health. The rearrangement links TRBV11-2 to TRBJ2-4; D is uncertain. DNA for the CDR3: TGTGCCAGCAGCTTACTTCTAGCCAAAAACATTCAGTACTTC. It encodes CASSLLLAKNIQYF.